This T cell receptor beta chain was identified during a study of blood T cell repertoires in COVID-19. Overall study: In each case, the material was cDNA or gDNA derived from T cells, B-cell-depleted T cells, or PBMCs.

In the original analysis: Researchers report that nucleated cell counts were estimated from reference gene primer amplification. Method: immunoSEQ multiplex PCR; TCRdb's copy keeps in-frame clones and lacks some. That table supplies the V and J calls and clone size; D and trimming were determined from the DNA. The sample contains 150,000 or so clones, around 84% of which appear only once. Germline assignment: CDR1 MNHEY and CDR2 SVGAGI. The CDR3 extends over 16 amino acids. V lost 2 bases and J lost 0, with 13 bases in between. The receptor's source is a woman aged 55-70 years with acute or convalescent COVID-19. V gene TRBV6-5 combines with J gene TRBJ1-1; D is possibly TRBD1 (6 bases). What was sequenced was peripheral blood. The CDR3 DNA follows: TGTGCCAGCAGTTACAGCCAGGGGATAATGAACACTGAAGCTTTCTTT. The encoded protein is CASSYSQGIMNTEAFF.